One TCR beta chain is described in this entry. Its specificity is not known. Each donor was healthy, and each was a bone marrow donor. This record comes from a study of cytomegalovirus exposure and HLA in healthy donors. Study-wide results and limits: In a later analysis, parvovirus B19, influenza, CMV and Epstein-Barr virus appeared linked to several top co-occurrence clusters.

The V end was cut by 6 bases, the J end by 4 bases, with 24 bases between. CDR1 is MDHEN and CDR2 is SYDVKM in the germline V gene. The CDR3 contains 17 residues. A multiplex PCR was run with 60 Vbeta primers and 13 Jbeta primers. The data were produced by immunoSEQ multiplex PCR, yet TCRdb's version contains in-frame clones alone and is incomplete. The table lists 150,000 to 200,000 clones, around 68% of them singletons. The V call is TRBV28, the J call TRBJ2-5, with a possible D match to TRBD2 (5 bases). The receptor was derived from a man aged 30 to 39 in good health and CMV-seropositive. Material: PBMCs. This chain's CDR3 is CASSWPESGEKAETQYF. The CDR3 nucleotides are TGTGCCAGCAGCTGGCCCGAAAGCGGTGAGAAGGCAGAGACCCAGTACTTC.